These 22 T cell receptor beta chains were all obtained from the same sample, sequenced in a study of shared clonotypes between healthy human individuals. Here immunoSEQ multiplex PCR was the method, and the copy in TCRdb shows in-frame clones only, minus some. The sample lists about 2.4 million clones, approximately 90% seen once, with 0.11% to 0.15% in the top ten. Sequenced sample: naive CD4+ T cells sorted from blood. Stated subset: CD45RA+ positively selected. The receptor set was obtained from a man aged 18 to 30 in good health.

V and J are TRBV14 and TRBJ2-5, with 7 bases lining up with TRBD2. In germline, CDR1 is SGHDN, CDR2 FVKESK. After removal of 1 base from V and 4 bases from J, the junction contained 6 bases not matched to a gene. The CDR3 has 15 residues. CDR3: CASSQGGWGGETQYF. The CDR3 nucleotides are TGTGCCAGCAGCCAAGGAGGATGGGGGGGAGAGACCCAGTACTTC. The variable domain in full, with the rest retrieved from reference TRBV14 and TRBJ2-5, is EAGVTQFPSHSVIEKGQTVTLRCDPISGHDNLYWYRRVMGKEIKFLLHFVKESKQDESGMPNNRFLAERTGGTYSTLKVQPAELEDSGVYFCASSQGGWGGETQYFGPGTRLLVL.

The rearrangement joins TRBV18 to TRBJ2-1; the D gene is possibly TRBD1 (6 bases). The V end lost 0 bases, the J end lost 6 bases, and 15 bases lay between the germline ends. This CDR3 spans 16 amino acids. Germline CDR1 and CDR2: KGHSH and LQKENI. The chain's CDR3 is CASSPPTRGSTNEQFF. Here the CDR3 DNA reads TGTGCCAGCTCACCACCGACAAGGGGGTCAACCAATGAGCAGTTCTTC.

The chain has TRBV7-2 and TRBJ2-2; possibly TRBD1 for D (6 bases). V gave up 4 bases and J gave up 6 bases, with 9 bases separating them. The CDR3 totals 13 residues. CDR1 is SGHTA and CDR2 is FQGNSA in the germline V gene. CDR3 sequence reads: CASSWGQAGELFF. The CDR3 coding sequence is TGTGCCAGCAGCTGGGGGCAGGCCGGGGAGCTGTTTTTT.

The chain uses TRBV27 and TRBJ1-2, with a weak D call TRBD1 (6 bases). Trimming pared 2 bases from V and 4 bases from J, leaving 11 bases between. CDR3 length: 14 residues. From germline, CDR1 is MNHEY and CDR2 SMNVEV (reference sequence). This chain's CDR3 is CASSLADRSYGYTF. The CDR3 coding sequence is TGTGCCAGCAGTTTAGCCGACAGGAGCTATGGCTACACCTTC.

This rearrangement joins TRBV5-1 to TRBJ2-2; D is uncertain. CDR3 size: 17 residues. Germline CDR1 reads SGHRS; CDR2 reads YFSETQ. V gave up 4 bases and J gave up 0 bases, with 16 bases separating them. The CDR3 DNA reads as TGCGCCAGCAGCGCCATGGGCAGGAGATCGAACACCGGGGAGCTGTTTTTT. Translation: CASSAMGRRSNTGELFF.

The chain couples TRBV7-2 to TRBJ2-1, with 9 bases identical to TRBD2. Germline CDR1 is SGHTA and CDR2 is FQGNSA. The CDR3 length is 16 residues. V shed 3 bases, J shed 10 bases, and the junction held 13 bases outside the gene matches. Here the CDR3 reads CASSLDGLASSGEQFF. The CDR3 region has the DNA TGTGCCAGCAGCTTGGATGGACTAGCGAGTTCTGGGGAGCAGTTCTTC.

Concerning this clone itself: The same CDR3 arises from other DNA sequences in this sample as well. V usage is TRBV18 and J usage is TRBJ1-2; D remains unclear. Germline V CDR1 and CDR2: KGHSH, LQKENI. The V end lost 6 bases, the J end lost 4 bases, and 12 bases lay between the germline ends. The CDR3 runs 13 residues. The CDR3 DNA sequence: TGTGCCAGCTCCCCGGACGGTAGCTATGGCTACACCTTC. Its protein product is CASSPDGSYGYTF.

The V and J genes are TRBV7-6 and TRBJ2-7; perhaps TRBD1 as D (5 bases). The V gene lost 1 base and the J gene lost 3 bases, with 10 bases spanning the gap. Per germline, CDR1 SGHVS and CDR2 FNYEAQ. The CDR3 loop spans 14 amino acids. Here the CDR3 DNA reads TGTGCCAGCAGCTTAGACCAGGGTGGCTACGAGCAGTACTTC. Residues: CASSLDQGGYEQYF.

V is TRBV28 and J is TRBJ2-4, with a possible D match to TRBD1 (6 bases). The ends were cut back, 6 bases at V and 1 base at J, with 13 bases in the middle. Germline CDR1 and CDR2: MDHEN and SYDVKM. CDR3 length: 15 residues. The CDR3 spells CASRPDRRAKNIQYF. The CDR3 DNA reads as TGTGCCAGCAGACCCGACAGGAGGGCCAAAAACATTCAGTACTTC.

As to this clone: The same CDR3 also results from other DNA sequences found in this sample. CDR3 in amino acids: CASSPGTGLNQPQHF. CDR3 DNA sequence: TGCGCCAGCAGCCCCGGGACAGGGTTAAATCAGCCCCAGCATTTT. J is TRBJ1-5 and V is TRBV5-1, with 9 positions matching TRBD1. The CDR3 has 15 residues. Germline CDR1 reads SGHRS; CDR2 reads YFSETQ. Trimming cost V 4 bases and J 4 bases; bases outside gene matches: 6.

V gene TRBV25-1 combines with J gene TRBJ2-3, with 8 bases matching TRBD1. Germline CDR1 reads MGHDK; CDR2 reads SYGVNS. The CDR3 sequence is 15 residues long. Trimming removed 4 bases from V and 0 bases from J; junction bases left unmatched: 3. CDR3 region: CASSGQGLSTDTQYF. CDR3 sequence (DNA): TGTGCCAGCAGTGGACAGGGGCTTAGCACAGATACGCAGTATTTT.

V is TRBV30 and J is TRBJ2-3, with D tentatively TRBD1 or TRBD2 (6 bases each). Germline CDR1 and CDR2: GTSNPN and SVGIG (reference sequence). The CDR3 is 13 amino acids. Trimming removed 2 bases from V and 6 bases from J, with 12 bases in between. The CDR3, as DNA: TGTGCCTGGAGTACAGGGAGGCTGGATACGCAGTATTTT. Translated, it gives CAWSTGRLDTQYF.

This clone was counted a few times. The sample contains more than one DNA sequence encoding this CDR3. The chain recombines TRBV27 with TRBJ2-2; perhaps D is TRBD1 or TRBD2 (5 bases each). CDR1 and CDR2 from the germline V gene are MNHEY and SMNVEV (reference sequence). The CDR3 covers 15 residues. The V end lost 5 bases, the J end lost 0 bases, and 10 bases lay between the germline ends. This CDR3 is CASSPGTANTGELFF. As DNA, the CDR3 is TGTGCCAGCAGTCCCGGGACGGCGAACACCGGGGAGCTGTTTTTT.

Written as DNA, the CDR3 is TGTGCCAGCAGCCCCTCCTCCGCTACAACTTATGGCTACACCTTC. Residues: CASSPSSATTYGYTF. The chain joins TRBV11-2 to TRBJ1-2, with no clear D. CDR1 SGHAT and CDR2 FQNNGV come from the germline V gene. The CDR3 loop spans 15 amino acids. Trimming cost V 5 bases and J 5 bases, with 18 bases left between them. The entire variable domain, with the rest obtained from reference TRBV11-2 and TRBJ1-2, is as follows: EAGVAQSPRYKIIEKRQSVAFWCNPISGHATLYWYQQILGQGPKLLIQFQNNGVVDDSQLPKDRFSAERLKGVDSTLKIQPAKLEDSAVYLCASSPSSATTYGYTFGSGTRLTVV.

This clone has only one observation. This chain connects TRBV30 to TRBJ2-7, with 10 bases aligning to TRBD1. Germline V lookup: CDR1 GTSNPN, CDR2 SVGIG (reference sequence). The CDR3 loop spans 15 amino acids. The V gene end was trimmed by 3 bases and the J gene end by 1 base; junction bases not matched to a gene: 6. CDR3 sequence: CAWRDLGQGSYEQYF. CDR3 coding DNA: TGTGCCTGGAGGGACCTGGGACAGGGGTCCTACGAGCAGTACTTC.

The chain is built from TRBV5-5 and TRBJ1-1, with 7 positions matching TRBD1. After removal of 2 bases from V and 8 bases from J, the junction contained 9 bases not matched to a gene. The CDR3 totals 14 residues. Germline V lookup: CDR1 SGHKS, CDR2 YYEKEE (reference sequence). The CDR3 sequence is CASSLNRGLPEAFF. For the CDR3, the DNA is TGTGCCAGCAGCTTAAACAGGGGACTGCCGGAAGCTTTCTTT.

This sequence joins TRBV9 and TRBJ1-1, with TRBD1 as a possible D gene (6 bases). Between the trimmed V and J ends, which lost 0 bases and 0 bases, there was a span of 15 bases. Germline V gene lookup returns CDR1 SGDLS and CDR2 YYNGEE. CDR3 size: 17 residues. This chain's CDR3 is CASSVDLGQRVNTEAFF. DNA for the CDR3: TGTGCCAGCAGCGTAGACCTCGGACAGAGAGTGAACACTGAAGCTTTCTTT.

The V gene is TRBV30, the J gene TRBJ2-5; D is ambiguous. CDR3 length: 13 residues. CDR1 GTSNPN and CDR2 SVGIG come from the germline V gene (reference sequence). V was pared by 2 bases and J by 4 bases, with 11 bases between. The CDR3 sequence: CAWSKGLGETQYF. As DNA, the CDR3 is TGTGCCTGGAGTAAAGGGTTGGGAGAGACCCAGTACTTC. Drawing the rest from reference TRBV30 and TRBJ2-5, the complete variable domain is SQTIHQWPATLVQPVGSPLSLECTVEGTSNPNLYWYRQAAGRGLQLLFYSVGIGQISSEVPQNLSASRPQDRQFILSSKKLLLSDSGFYLCAWSKGLGETQYFGPGTRLLVL.

This chain connects TRBV11-2 to TRBJ2-2; D not resolved. V lost 2 bases and J lost 8, with 3 bases in between. This CDR3 is built from 11 residues. CDR1 is SGHAT and CDR2 is FQNNGV in the germline V gene. CDR3 nucleotide sequence: TGTGCCAGCAGCTTACCTGGGGAGCTGTTTTTT. It codes for CASSLPGELFF.

The chain has TRBV29-1 and TRBJ2-1, with D perhaps matching TRBD2 (5 bases). V lost 4 bases and J lost 5, with 12 bases in between. Germline-derived CDR1 and CDR2 are SQVTM and ANQGSEA. CDR3 size: 13 residues. Here the CDR3 DNA reads TGCAGCGTTGTTAGGACTTACAACAATGAGCAGTTCTTC. The encoded protein is CSVVRTYNNEQFF.

The chain employs TRBV9 and TRBJ2-1, with 8 nucleotides matching TRBD1. Germline loops: CDR1 SGDLS, CDR2 YYNGEE. CDR3 size: 16 residues. V shed 3 bases, J shed 0 bases, and the junction held 5 bases outside the gene matches. This CDR3 is CASSGWTGSSYNEQFF. The CDR3 DNA reads TGTGCCAGCAGCGGCTGGACAGGGAGCTCCTACAATGAGCAGTTCTTC.

V is TRBV18 and J is TRBJ2-5; 7 nucleotides agree with TRBD1. This CDR3 region has 15 residues. After removal of 4 bases from V and 5 bases from J, the junction contained 10 bases not matched to a gene. CDR1 is KGHSH, CDR2 LQKENI, per germline. The CDR3 DNA reads as TGTGCCAGCTCACTTAAATATGGGACAGCGGAGACCCAGTACTTC. Protein: CASSLKYGTAETQYF.